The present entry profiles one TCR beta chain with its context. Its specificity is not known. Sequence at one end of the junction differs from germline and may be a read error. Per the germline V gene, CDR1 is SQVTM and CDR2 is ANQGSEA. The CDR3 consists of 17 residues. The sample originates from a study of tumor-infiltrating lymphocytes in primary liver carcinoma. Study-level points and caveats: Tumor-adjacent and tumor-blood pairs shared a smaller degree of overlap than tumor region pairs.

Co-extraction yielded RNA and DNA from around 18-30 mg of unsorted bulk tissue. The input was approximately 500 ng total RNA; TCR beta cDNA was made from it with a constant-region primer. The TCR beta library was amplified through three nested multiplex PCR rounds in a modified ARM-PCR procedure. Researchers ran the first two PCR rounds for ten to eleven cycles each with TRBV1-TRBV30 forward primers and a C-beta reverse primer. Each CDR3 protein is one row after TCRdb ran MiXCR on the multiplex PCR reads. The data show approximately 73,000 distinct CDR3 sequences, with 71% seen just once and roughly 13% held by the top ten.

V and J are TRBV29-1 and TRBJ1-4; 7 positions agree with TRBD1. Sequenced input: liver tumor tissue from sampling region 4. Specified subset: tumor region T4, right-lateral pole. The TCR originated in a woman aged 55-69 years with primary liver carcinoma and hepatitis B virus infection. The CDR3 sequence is CSVEDEGLGQRNEKLFF. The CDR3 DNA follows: TGCAGTGTTGAAGATGAGGGGCTGGGACAGCGGAATGAAAAACTGTTTTTT.